One and the same sample provided the 8 T cell receptor beta chains below, sequenced in a study of blood T cell repertoires in COVID-19. The data were produced by immunoSEQ multiplex PCR, yet TCRdb's version contains in-frame clones alone and is incomplete. The sample carries a few hundred thousand clones, roughly 84% recorded once. Material for sequencing was PBMCs or T cells enriched from blood (not recorded which). The receptors shown here come from a woman aged 45 to 65 who had been exposed to COVID-19.

The chain recombines TRBV5-1 with TRBJ1-1; the match to TRBD1 covers 7 bases. The ends lost 4 bases at V and 1 base at J; junction bases unmatched: 4. CDR1 is SGHRS, CDR2 YFSETQ, per germline. CDR3 length: 14 residues. CDR3 region: CASSTGASNTEAFF. The DNA for the CDR3 is TGCGCCAGCAGCACAGGGGCTTCGAACACTGAAGCTTTCTTT. Full variable domain (missing parts from reference TRBV5-1 and TRBJ1-1): KAGVTQTPRYLIKTRGQQVTLSCSPISGHRSVSWYQQTPGQGLQFLFEYFSETQRNKGNFPGRFSGRQFSNSRSEMNVSTLELGDSALYLCASSTGASNTEAFFGQGTRLTVV.

The rearrangement joins TRBV19 to TRBJ1-3; TRBD1 matches 11 bases. Germline trimming cut 8 bases from V and 4 bases from J; bases unmatched to any gene: 4. The CDR3 runs 14 residues. CDR1 and CDR2 from the germline V gene are LNHDA and SQIVND (reference sequence). CDR3 in DNA: TGTGCCAGTGGACAGGGGGCTGACGGAAACACCATATATTTT. Encoded protein: CASGQGADGNTIYF.

V is TRBV5-4 and J is TRBJ1-2; D is unresolved. CDR1 and CDR2 from the germline V gene are SGHNT and YYREEE (reference sequence). Trimming cost V 0 bases and J 0 bases, with 6 bases left between them. CDR3 size: 14 residues. The CDR3 protein is CASSLVNSNYGYTF. In DNA form, the CDR3 reads TGTGCCAGCAGCTTGGTAAATTCTAACTATGGCTACACCTTC. Filled out from reference TRBV5-4 and TRBJ1-2, the complete variable domain reads ETGVTQSPTHLIKTRGQQVTLRCSSQSGHNTVSWYQQALGQGPQFIFQYYREEENGRGNFPPRFSGLQFPNYSSELNVNALELDDSALYLCASSLVNSNYGYTFGSGTRLTVV.

This chain links TRBV11-3 with TRBJ2-1, with 7 bases fitting TRBD1. Germline CDR1 is SGHNT and CDR2 is YENEEA. The CDR3 totals 15 residues. V trimming: 4 bases; J trimming: 9 bases; junction bases outside the gene matches: 12. Written as DNA, the CDR3 is TGTGCCAGCAGCTCAACCACCTTAGGGGGCACTGAGCAGTTCTTC. It specifies CASSSTTLGGTEQFF.

The rearrangement uses TRBV6-5 and TRBJ1-6; TRBD1 aligns across 7 bases. CDR1 is MNHEY, CDR2 SVGAGI, per germline. There are 15 residues in the CDR3. V lost 7 bases, J lost 8 bases, and 11 bases stayed unmatched. CDR3 sequence reads: CASTRTGPPHSPLHF. The CDR3 nucleotides are TGTGCCAGCACTAGGACAGGACCTCCCCATTCACCCCTCCACTTT.

This clone appeared many times. The V gene is TRBV29-1, the J gene TRBJ2-1; the match to TRBD2 covers 8 bases. The germline V gene has CDR1 SQVTM and CDR2 ANQGSEA. The CDR3 is 14 amino acids. J gave up 9 bases and V 6 bases, and 13 bases lay outside the gene matches. The CDR3 nucleotides read TGCAGCGTACGAGCGGGGGCGCAAGGCGGTGAGCAGTTCTTC. It is translated as CSVRAGAQGGEQFF.

This sequence joins TRBV11-2 and TRBJ1-6, with D possibly TRBD1 on 6 matching bases. The germline CDR1 and CDR2 sequences are SGHAT and FQNNGV. Trimming took off 5 bases at V and 4 bases at J, with 18 bases between the two ends. CDR3 size: 17 residues. The CDR3 loop reads CASSPSQGPPYNSPLHF. The CDR3 nucleotides are TGTGCCAGCAGCCCAAGTCAGGGGCCCCCATATAATTCACCCCTCCACTTT. Complete variable domain (other parts from reference TRBV11-2 and TRBJ1-6): EAGVAQSPRYKIIEKRQSVAFWCNPISGHATLYWYQQILGQGPKLLIQFQNNGVVDDSQLPKDRFSAERLKGVDSTLKIQPAKLEDSAVYLCASSPSQGPPYNSPLHFGNGTRLTVT.

The chain combines TRBV30 with TRBJ2-1, with D possibly matching TRBD1 (6 bases). V gave up 0 bases and J gave up 6 bases, with 15 bases separating them. The CDR3 contains 15 residues. Per the germline V gene, CDR1 is GTSNPN and CDR2 is SVGIG (reference sequence). CDR3 sequence reads: CAWSVLGAGVNEQFF. The CDR3, as DNA: TGTGCCTGGAGTGTTTTGGGGGCCGGGGTCAATGAGCAGTTCTTC.